The T cell receptor (beta chain) described here comes from a study of T cell responses to AZD1222 COVID-19 vaccine. Study-level information: Investigators merged groups given second doses at roughly 4 or roughly 12 weeks. Study-wide points: Spike-wide coverage was observed for vaccine-associated CD4 TCRs, with dominant responses at 160-218 and 743-854. The peak T cell response came first, and repertoires were sampled only after it.

TCRdb's copy holds only in-frame clones and misses some; the assay was immunoSEQ multiplex PCR. Of around 100,000 clones listed, about 92% are singletons. The V gene's germline CDR1 is MRHNA and CDR2 SNTAGT. The CDR3 contains 15 residues. Trimming at V came to 5 bases and at J to 9 bases, leaving 12 bases not matched to a gene. A note on this clone: Its specificity is unknown.

Sequencing was performed on peripheral blood, taken on day 0 of AZD1222 vaccination. The rearrangement joins TRBV6-4 to TRBJ2-1, with 8 positions matching TRBD2. The origin of this receptor is an adult in good health. The CDR3 nucleotides are TGTGCCAGCAGTATTTCCTCGAGCGGGAGTGCTGAGCAGTTCTTC. It codes for CASSISSSGSAEQFF.